One T cell receptor (beta chain) is described in this entry. The antigen remains unidentified. This specimen belongs to a study of cytomegalovirus exposure and HLA in healthy donors. Findings of the study overall: Analyzed later, most CMV-associated TCR beta chains appeared HLA-restricted. The HLA-A and HLA-B alleles of most subjects were reportedly predicted accurately from TCR beta sequences. Rates of TCR association differed by HLA locus in a later analysis, with DRB1 highest and HLA-C lowest. The majority of TCR sequences were rare, yet some public TCRs appeared in many donors.

The V gene's germline CDR1 is MDHEN and CDR2 SYDVKM. There are 12 residues in the CDR3. V was pared by 1 base and J by 4 bases, with 4 bases between. The PCR employed 60 Vbeta primers together with 13 Jbeta primers. Profiling relied on immunoSEQ multiplex PCR, and the TCRdb table lists in-frame clones only, not all of them. The profile shows around 140,000 clones, around nine tenths of them singletons. This receptor was identified in a woman in her thirties in good health and CMV-seronegative. The chain combines TRBV28 with TRBJ1-1; no reliable D call. The sequenced material came from PBMCs. CDR3 loop: CASSLSLTEAFF. In nucleotides, the CDR3 is TGTGCCAGCAGTTTATCTCTCACTGAAGCTTTCTTT.